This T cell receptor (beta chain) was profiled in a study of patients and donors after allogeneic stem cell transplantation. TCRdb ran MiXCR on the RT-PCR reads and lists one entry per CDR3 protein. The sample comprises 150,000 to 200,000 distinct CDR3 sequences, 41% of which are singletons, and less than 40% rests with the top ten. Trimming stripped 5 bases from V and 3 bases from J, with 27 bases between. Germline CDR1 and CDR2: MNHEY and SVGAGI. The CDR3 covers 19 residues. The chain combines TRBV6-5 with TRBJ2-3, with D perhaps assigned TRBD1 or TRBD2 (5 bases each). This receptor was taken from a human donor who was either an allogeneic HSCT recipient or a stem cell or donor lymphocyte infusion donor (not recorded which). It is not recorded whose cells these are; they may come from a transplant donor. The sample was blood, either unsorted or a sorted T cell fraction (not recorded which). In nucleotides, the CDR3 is TGTGCCAGCAGTGCCCCCCTCCGCTCCAGGTTTGGGGGTACAGATACGCAGTATTTT. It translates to CASSAPLRSRFGGTDTQYF.